A single sample is the source of the 24 T cell receptor beta chains below, sequenced in a study of T cell changes during pregnancy in multiple sclerosis. The protocol was immunoSEQ multiplex PCR, while the TCRdb copy is restricted to in-frame clones and leaves out a portion. The sample lists roughly 37,000 clones, approximately 92% occurring once. The sequenced sample was CD8+ T cells from peripheral blood mononuclear cells, obtained before pregnancy. The receptors originated from a female donor with multiple sclerosis, enrolled in a pregnancy study.

CDR3 bases: TGTGCCAGCAGCTCTAGCGGGACGGGCACAGATACGCAGTATTTT. As protein: CASSSSGTGTDTQYF. This chain links TRBV7-9 with TRBJ2-3; 9 bases align to TRBD2. This CDR3 contains 15 residues. CDR1 and CDR2 from the germline V gene are SEHNR and FQNEAQ (reference sequence). Germline trimming cut 4 bases from V and 1 base from J; bases unmatched to any gene: 3.

This clone was detected only once. As DNA, the CDR3 is TGTGCCAGCAGCCCAAGGCAGGGGGTCACACCAGATGAGCAGTTCTTC. Translating gives CASSPRQGVTPDEQFF. This chain links TRBV5-4 with TRBJ2-1; TRBD1 matches at 7 bases. V shed 4 bases and J 8 bases; nucleotides not matched to a gene: 15. This CDR3 is 16 amino acids long. Looked up from germline, CDR1 is SGHNT and CDR2 is YYREEE (reference sequence). Based on the CDR3 plus reference TRBV5-4 and TRBJ2-1, the full variable domain is ETGVTQSPTHLIKTRGQQVTLRCSSQSGHNTVSWYQQALGQGPQFIFQYYREEENGRGNFPPRFSGLQFPNYSSELNVNALELDDSALYLCASSPRQGVTPDEQFFGPGTRLTVL.

This clone was found once. V gene TRBV27 combines with J gene TRBJ1-1; the match to TRBD1 covers 8 bases. Germline values: CDR1 MNHEY, CDR2 SMNVEV (reference sequence). This CDR3 is 16 amino acids long. The V and J ends lost 3 bases and 3 bases, in that order; junction bases with no gene match: 9. CDR3 protein: CASSLGPGGWDTEAFF. The CDR3 nucleotides are TGTGCCAGCAGTTTGGGGCCAGGGGGCTGGGACACTGAAGCTTTCTTT.

The chain recombines TRBV5-1 with TRBJ1-3, with D uncertain. The CDR3 sequence is 16 residues long. Trimming stripped 4 bases from V and 6 bases from J, with 20 bases between. Per germline, CDR1 SGHRS and CDR2 YFSETQ. The CDR3 loop reads CASSVKELGASNTIYF. The CDR3 region has the DNA TGCGCCAGCAGCGTAAAGGAACTAGGAGCGTCAAACACCATATATTTT.

V is TRBV19 and J is TRBJ1-5, with 8 bases matching TRBD1. Germline V CDR1 and CDR2: LNHDA, SQIVND (reference sequence). V trimming: 10 bases; J trimming: 8 bases; junction bases outside the gene matches: 7. The CDR3 extends over 12 amino acids. The CDR3 DNA follows: TGTGCCACCGGACAGGGTGGGGAGCCCCAGCATTTT. Its protein is CATGQGGEPQHF.

The V gene is TRBV5-6, the J gene TRBJ1-4, with TRBD1 matching over 7 bases. The CDR3 runs to 14 residues. The germline V gene encodes CDR1 SGHDT and CDR2 YYEEEE. Losses at the gene ends were 4 bases for V and 7 bases for J; bases not matched to a gene: 7. CDR3 sequence (DNA): TGTGCCAGCAGCCGAGGACAGGTAAGTGAAAAACTGTTTTTT. Translation gives CASSRGQVSEKLFF.

This chain joins TRBV18 and TRBJ1-1; D perhaps matches TRBD1 (5 bases). The germline V gene has CDR1 KGHSH and CDR2 LQKENI. V was pared by 5 bases and J by 8 bases, with 9 bases between. The CDR3 contains 11 residues. The CDR3 DNA follows: TGTGCCAGCTCATCGACAGAAGAAGCTTTCTTT. Translation gives CASSSTEEAFF.

The chain employs TRBV27 and TRBJ1-1, with a possible D match to TRBD1 (5 bases). The V end lost 5 bases, the J end lost 0 bases, and 13 bases lay between the germline ends. The CDR3 extends over 15 amino acids. The V gene's germline CDR1 is MNHEY and CDR2 SMNVEV (reference sequence). The CDR3 nucleotides are TGTGCCAGCAGTCCCCGCCGACAGCTGAACACTGAAGCTTTCTTT. Protein: CASSPRRQLNTEAFF.

The chain couples TRBV4-1 to TRBJ2-7, with 8 nucleotides matching TRBD1. After removal of 2 bases from V and 7 bases from J, the junction contained 10 bases not matched to a gene. The CDR3 length is 15 residues. Germline V gives CDR1 MGHRA, CDR2 YSYEKL. The CDR3 coding sequence is TGCGCCAGCAGCCAATCCACCGGGACAGGCTGGGAGCAGTACTTC. Translation: CASSQSTGTGWEQYF.

The CDR3 DNA reads TGTGCCAGCAGTTTCTATGGAGGGAATGGCTACACCTTC. It encodes CASSFYGGNGYTF. J is TRBJ1-2 and V is TRBV27; D is uncertain. Germline V gene data show CDR1 as MNHEY and CDR2 as SMNVEV (reference sequence). The CDR3 extends over 13 amino acids. V was clipped by 3 bases and J by 6 bases, with 11 bases between them.

V and J are TRBV7-9 and TRBJ2-1, with D perhaps matching TRBD1 (8 bases). CDR1 is SEHNR and CDR2 is FQNEAQ in the germline V gene (reference sequence). Between the trimmed V and J ends, which lost 1 base and 4 bases, there was a span of 20 bases. The CDR3 contains 18 residues. The CDR3 coding sequence is TGTGCCAGCAGCTTAGGGGGGGGACAGGCCCGGCCGTACAATGAGCAGTTCTTC. It specifies CASSLGGGQARPYNEQFF.

The rearrangement joins TRBV27 to TRBJ2-6; the D gene is possibly TRBD2 (6 bases). CDR3 size: 17 residues. The germline V and J ends were trimmed by 3 bases and 0 bases, with 12 bases remaining between them. The germline gives CDR1 MNHEY, CDR2 SMNVEV (reference sequence). This chain's CDR3 is CASSFREPLSGANVLTF. The CDR3 bases are TGTGCCAGCAGTTTCCGGGAGCCGCTCTCTGGGGCCAACGTCCTGACTTTC.

J is TRBJ1-5 and V is TRBV6-1; the D gene is possibly TRBD1 (5 bases). Germline V gives CDR1 MNHNS, CDR2 SASEGT. This CDR3 spans 15 amino acids. V shed 0 bases and J shed 2 bases, with 8 bases lying between them. CDR3 in DNA: TGTGCCAGCAGTGAAGCGCAGGGTGGCAATCAGCCCCAGCATTTT. This codes for CASSEAQGGNQPQHF.

This chain connects TRBV27 to TRBJ2-5; D is perhaps TRBD1 (5 bases). CDR1 and CDR2 (germline): MNHEY, SMNVEV (reference sequence). The V gene lost 6 bases and the J gene lost 1 base, with 18 bases spanning the gap. This CDR3 contains 16 residues. CDR3 region: CASSSTGANSQETQYF. The DNA for the CDR3 is TGTGCCAGCAGCTCCACAGGAGCAAATTCCCAAGAGACCCAGTACTTC.

This clone was picked up one time. The chain links TRBV27 to TRBJ2-5, with TRBD2 identical over 12 bases. V gave up 7 bases and J gave up 1 base; unmatched junction bases: 7. The CDR3 is made up of 16 amino acids. The V gene's germline CDR1 is MNHEY and CDR2 SMNVEV (reference sequence). This CDR3 reads CASTRLAGAPQETQYF. The CDR3 DNA sequence: TGTGCCAGCACTCGACTAGCGGGAGCCCCCCAAGAGACCCAGTACTTC.

The sample holds a few counts of this clone. The CDR3 here is CASSEELGDTEAFF. As DNA, the CDR3 is TGTGCCAGCAGTGAGGAATTAGGGGATACTGAAGCTTTCTTT. The chain joins TRBV2 to TRBJ1-1, with D possibly matching TRBD1 (5 bases). V lost 3 bases and J lost 5, with 13 bases in between. This CDR3 spans 14 amino acids. Germline CDR1 is SNHLY and CDR2 is FYNNEI.

This sequence joins TRBV7-9 and TRBJ1-1, with 7 bases that match TRBD1. J lost 0 bases, V lost 5 bases, and 9 bases had no gene match. Germline CDR1 reads SEHNR; CDR2 reads FQNEAQ (reference sequence). This CDR3 has 16 residues. The CDR3: CASSPSTGVLNTEAFF. The CDR3 DNA follows: TGTGCCAGCAGCCCCAGTACAGGGGTTTTGAACACTGAAGCTTTCTTT.

The chain is built from TRBV4-1 and TRBJ2-7; TRBD2 matches 7 bases. Germline CDR1 is MGHRA and CDR2 is YSYEKL. This CDR3 is 14 amino acids long. V shed 1 base and J 2 bases; nucleotides not matched to a gene: 2. The CDR3 nucleotides are TGCGCCAGCAGCCAAGCTAGCGGACCCTACGAGCAGTACTTC. The encoded protein is CASSQASGPYEQYF.

The chain recombines TRBV27 with TRBJ2-7; TRBD1 aligns across 11 bases. This CDR3 contains 17 residues. V lost 5 bases to trimming and J lost 3 bases; unmatched junction nucleotides: 12. Germline assignment: CDR1 MNHEY and CDR2 SMNVEV (reference sequence). CDR3 sequence reads: CASSHNRDRGKNYEQYF. CDR3 in DNA: TGTGCCAGCAGTCACAACCGGGACAGGGGGAAAAACTACGAGCAGTACTTC.

The CDR3 bases are TGCGCCAGCAACGTCGGACAGGGGACCTACGAGCAGTACTTC. Translating gives CASNVGQGTYEQYF. The chain employs TRBV5-1 and TRBJ2-7; 9 positions match TRBD1. The J segment lost 2 bases and the V segment lost 6 bases, leaving 6 bases of the junction unmatched. This CDR3 has 14 amino acids. Germline lookup yields CDR1 SGHRS and CDR2 YFSETQ.

Only one count was recorded for this clone. This chain uses TRBV9 with TRBJ2-7; a weak D match, TRBD1 (5 bases). V was pared by 3 bases and J by 4 bases, with 5 bases between. The germline CDR1 and CDR2 sequences are SGDLS and YYNGEE. The CDR3 extends over 11 amino acids. CDR3 loop: CASSEGYEQYF. DNA for the CDR3: TGTGCCAGCAGCGAGGGGTACGAGCAGTACTTC. Drawing the rest from reference TRBV9 and TRBJ2-7, the complete variable domain is DSGVTQTPKHLITATGQRVTLRCSPRSGDLSVYWYQQSLDQGLQFLIQYYNGEERAKGNILERFSAQQFPDLHSELNLSSLELGDSALYFCASSEGYEQYFGPGTRLTVT.

The gene calls are TRBV7-3 and TRBJ2-2; D uncertain. CDR1 SGHTA and CDR2 FQGTGA come from the germline V gene. The CDR3 runs to 12 residues. Deletions cut 1 base from V and 5 bases from J, with 2 bases between. CDR3 DNA sequence: TGTGCCAGCAGCTTAATAACCGGGGAGCTGTTTTTT. This codes for CASSLITGELFF. Filled out from reference TRBV7-3 and TRBJ2-2, the complete variable domain reads GAGVSQTPSNKVTEKGKYVELRCDPISGHTALYWYRQSLGQGPEFLIYFQGTGAADDSGLPNDRFFAVRPEGSVSTLKIQRTERGDSAVYLCASSLITGELFFGEGSRLTVL.

The table lists this clone with a count of one. The chain links TRBV27 to TRBJ2-1; 9 nucleotides match TRBD2. The germline gives CDR1 MNHEY, CDR2 SMNVEV (reference sequence). Trimming cost V 5 bases and J 9 bases; bases outside gene matches: 5. The CDR3 loop spans 13 amino acids. This CDR3 reads CASSPGTSREQFF. CDR3 nucleotides: TGTGCCAGCAGTCCCGGGACTAGCCGTGAGCAGTTCTTC.

This clone was counted once. This sequence joins TRBV7-9 and TRBJ2-1, with 8 positions matching TRBD1. Germline V gene lookup returns CDR1 SEHNR and CDR2 FQNEAQ (reference sequence). This CDR3 is built from 16 residues. With 1 base clipped from V and 1 base from J, the junction kept 3 bases outside the gene matches. In DNA, the CDR3 is TGTGCCAGCAGCTTAGTAGGACAGGGTTCCTACAATGAGCAGTTCTTC. It is translated as CASSLVGQGSYNEQFF. Looking up the rest from reference TRBV7-9 and TRBJ2-1 gives the full variable domain: DTGVSQNPRHKITKRGQNVTFRCDPISEHNRLYWYRQTLGQGPEFLTYFQNEAQLEKSRLLSDRFSAERPKGSFSTLEIQRTEQGDSAMYLCASSLVGQGSYNEQFFGPGTRLTVL.